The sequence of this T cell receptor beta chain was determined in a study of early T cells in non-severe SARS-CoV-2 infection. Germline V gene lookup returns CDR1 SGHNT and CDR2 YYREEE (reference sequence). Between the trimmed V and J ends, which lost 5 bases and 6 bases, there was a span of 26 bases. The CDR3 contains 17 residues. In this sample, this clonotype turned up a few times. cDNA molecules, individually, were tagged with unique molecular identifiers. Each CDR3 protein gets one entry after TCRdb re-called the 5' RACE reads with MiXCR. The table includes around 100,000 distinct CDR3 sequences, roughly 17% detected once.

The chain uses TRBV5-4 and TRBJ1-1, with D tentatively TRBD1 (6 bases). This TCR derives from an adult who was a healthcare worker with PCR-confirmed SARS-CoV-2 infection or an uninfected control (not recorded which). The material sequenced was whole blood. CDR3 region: CASRAGTIPPSGAEAFF. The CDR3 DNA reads TGTGCCAGCAGGGCGGGAACTATACCTCCTTCAGGGGCTGAAGCTTTCTTT.